The rows below give T cell receptor beta chains drawn from one sample of a study of human T cells and chemical hapten exposure. TCRdb called the RACE reads again in MiXCR, with one record for every CDR3 protein. The sample has about 49,000 distinct CDR3 sequences; about 10% are singletons. This material consisted of whole blood, taken in connection with sensitization to the hapten diphenylcyclopropenone (DPC). The source is a woman between 45 and 60 years old with alopecia areata. Some clones in this sample may be carry-over from other donors' samples. The CDR3 runs from the conserved cysteine through the conserved F or W.

V gene: TRBV30
CDR3 protein: CAWSRGSLNEQFF

V gene: TRBV7-9
CDR3 protein: CASSLAQGDSPLHF

V gene: TRBV9
CDR3 protein: CASSATGANTGTQYF

V gene: TRBV20-1
CDR3 protein: CSARDLLWTSEQFF

V gene: TRBV14
CDR3 protein: CASSQVGSGNTIYF

V gene: TRBV11-1
CDR3 protein: CASSSQGGEAFF

V gene: TRBV18
CDR3 protein: CASSPSGTGPALEAFF

V gene: TRBV7-2
CDR3 protein: CASSVGWGGANEQFF

V gene: TRBV28
CDR3 protein: CASSKAGAEKLFF

V gene: TRBV28
CDR3 protein: CASSFGGPLSYEQYF

V gene: TRBV7-2
CDR3 protein: CASSYVAGRTF

V gene: TRBV5-4
CDR3 protein: CASSETRYQETQYF

V gene: TRBV7-6
CDR3 protein: CASSSSSGRAPEQFF

V gene: TRBV9
CDR3 protein: CASNELPQETQYF

V gene: TRBV7-2
CDR3 protein: CASSPNWGQGDGYTF

V gene: TRBV11-3
CDR3 protein: CASSSIFGTSSTGELFF

V gene: TRBV13
CDR3 protein: CASSLTGASPLHF

V gene: TRBV7-6
CDR3 protein: CASSLDGTLNTEAFF

V gene: TRBV6-1
CDR3 protein: CASSVFYGGRENTEAFF

V gene: TRBV6-1
CDR3 protein: CASREYLGKNEQFF

V gene: TRBV7-9
CDR3 protein: CASSRSPTEETQYF

V gene: TRBV12-3/TRBV12-4
CDR3 protein: CASTLQSGSQPQHF

V gene: TRBV19
CDR3 protein: CASSWRQNTGELFF

V gene: TRBV5-6
CDR3 protein: CASSPTGGSTDTQYF

V gene: TRBV3-1
CDR3 protein: CASSHVAGNHINTQYF

V gene: TRBV7-2
CDR3 protein: CASSSTGQTNSPLHF

V gene: TRBV12-3/TRBV12-4
CDR3 protein: CASSPTHQSGSPLHF

V gene: TRBV30
CDR3 protein: CASSTGVFNQPQHF

V gene: TRBV19
CDR3 protein: CASSIDGTGNTGELFF

V gene: TRBV24-1
CDR3 protein: CATSDGWNQPQHF

V gene: TRBV7-2
CDR3 protein: CASSLFGGAEAFF

V gene: TRBV5-1
CDR3 protein: CASSIEQGGNIQYF

V gene: TRBV29-1
CDR3 protein: CSVRAGDGYEQYF

V gene: TRBV28
CDR3 protein: CASSSGSDYTDTQYF

V gene: TRBV7-2
CDR3 protein: CASSSQQGLGEKLFF

V gene: TRBV21-1
CDR3 protein: CASSTLGGSFNEKLFF